The T cell receptor (beta chain) under discussion was sequenced for a study of cytomegalovirus exposure and HLA in healthy donors. Overall study results and limits: One variant, a missense change in DCLRE1C, was linked in a later analysis to TCR beta V- and J-gene trimming. According to an earlier analysis, most TCR beta V segments yielded productive rearrangements about 90% or about 30% of the time.

Participants comprised healthy donors of bone marrow. Turning to this clone: Antigen unknown.

Germline lookup yields CDR1 MDHEN and CDR2 SYDVKM. V was pared by 2 bases and J by 8 bases, with 7 bases of the junction left unmatched. The CDR3 length is 14 residues. With 60 Vbeta and 13 Jbeta primers, the PCR was carried out. Using immunoSEQ multiplex PCR, the repertoire was profiled, and TCRdb retains in-frame clones only, with some absent. The sample consists of around 150,000 clones, about two thirds of them appearing once. This chain joins TRBV28 and TRBJ1-2, with TRBD1 matching 8 bases. The sequencing input was PBMCs. This clonotype originated in a woman in her twenties or thirties in good health and CMV-seronegative. CDR3 amino acids: CASSLAGGAGGYTF. CDR3 sequence (DNA): TGTGCCAGCAGTTTAGCAGGGGGCGCCGGGGGCTACACCTTC.